This TCR beta chain was retrieved from a study of T cells after yellow fever vaccination (dated by TCRdb to 2018 to 2020). Regarding the research as a whole: The SMART-Seq v4 Ultra Low Input RNA kit was used to prepare libraries from fractions with low cell numbers. The cohort comprised two healthy male donors, one aged 18 to 29 and one aged 30 to 40 years. Bulk TCR alpha and beta repertoires were sequenced longitudinally to track T-cell clones before and after primary and booster YFV17D yellow fever vaccination. Blood samples were taken at several timepoints before and after primary and secondary immunization, and bulk PBMC replicates and cell subsets were isolated. Here is what the overall study found, with its caveats: A small fraction of clonotypes appeared in both the CD4 and CD8 compartments, likely as a result of convergent recombination. Compared with the primary T-cell response, the secondary T-cell response was weaker but faster, peaking on day 5 rather than day 15. Most clones expanded after primary vaccination were re-detected after the booster (almost 97% of CD4 and more than 70% of CD8), suggesting broad memory maintenance. Only a couple of donors were included in the study, so the extent to which the findings can be generalized is limited. Computational filtering was required because FACS-sorted repertoires could contain abundant contaminating clonotypes from the bulk population.

Sequencing instrument: Illumina NovaSeq 6000. TCR cDNA was synthesized by 5'RACE template switching, which introduced a universal primer site and unique molecular identifiers. cDNA synthesis was primed from both the TCR alpha and TCR beta constant segments. Libraries were amplified in two PCR steps, with sample barcodes and sequencing adapters added in the second step. Sequencing of libraries was performed on Illumina HiSeq 2500 (2x100 bp) or NovaSeq (2x150 bp). Regarding the original processing steps: Demultiplexing of reads and collapsing into UMI consensus sequences were performed with MIGEC, and V(D)J alignment was carried out with MiXCR. Vaccine-responding clonotypes were defined with edgeR using replicate PBMC samples, requiring FDR below 0.01 and a log2 fold change above 5 up to day 15. Bulk clonotypes were assigned CD4 or CD8 identity according to which sequenced CD4 or CD8 repertoire held them at higher abundance. TCRdb reran the public reads through fastp at Q25 and MiXCR, keeping productive beta chains. When rows share a CDR3 protein, they turn into one entry using the most common DNA and genes. TCRdb, not the original authors, processed these V and J calls. Within this sample are some 150,000 distinct CDR3 sequences, with approximately 11% of them counted one time only. The ten top clones hold 35% to 40% of the sample.

This clonotype has at least ten counts. Its cognate antigen has yet to be identified. No per-base quality is available; no much larger clone lies one base away. The treatment or condition tag for this specimen amounts to: live attenuated yellow fever vaccine strain. PBMCs were isolated from peripheral blood using a standard Ficoll-Paque protocol. CD4 and CD8 T-cell fractions were isolated with Dynabeads CD4 and CD8 positive selection kits. TriZol was used to extract RNA from bulk PBMCs, from CD4 and CD8 fractions, and from dextramer-positive and dextramer-negative fractions. The germline ends are 7 bases apart after V is trimmed by 3 bases and J by 0 bases. The CDR3 numbers 14 residues from cysteine through phenylalanine. Only the CDR3 DNA stays, 42 bases, in frame from base 1. CDR1 MGHRA and CDR2 YSYEKL were looked up in the germline V gene.

The sample here was CD8+ T cells sorted from PBMCs, taken 15 days after the yellow fever booster vaccination. This sequence originates from a man aged 18-30 years who received the YFV17D yellow fever vaccine. The sequence joins TRBV4-1 to TRBJ2-3; there is no confident call for the D gene. DNA sequence: TGCGCCAGCAGCCACTACAGAAGCACAGATACGCAGTATTTT. The translation is CASSHYRSTDTQYF.